Described below is a single T cell receptor (beta chain) sequence and its context. Germline CDR1 reads SGHKS; CDR2 reads YYEKEE (reference sequence). The CDR3 is 13 residues long. This sample stems from a study of tumor T cells in aggressive B-cell lymphoma. Profiled with immunoSEQ multiplex PCR; TCRdb holds only in-frame clones, not every one. The table includes about 4,000 clones, about 80% detected once. This chain links TRBV5-5 with TRBJ2-5, with a possible D match to TRBD1 (6 bases). The closer fit of TRBJ2-7 to the DNA end suggests the J call may be wrong. The TCR originated in an adult with diffuse large B cell lymphoma. The source material was tumor tissue. CDR3 protein: CASSFRGSYEQYF. CDR3 coding DNA: TGTGCCAGCAGCTTCAGGGGTTCCTACGAGCAGTACTTC.